The 13 T cell receptor beta chains given below trace back to one sample, sequenced in a study of early T cells in non-severe SARS-CoV-2 infection (dated by TCRdb to 2020 to 2022). The receptor library was made with 5' RACE. The sequencer listed for this sample is NextSeq 500. TCRdb handled the public reads itself, with Q25 trimming in fastp and clone calling in MiXCR, and kept productive beta chains. Every distinct CDR3 protein forms one entry, paired with its most common genes and DNA. The sample table shows approximately 56,000 distinct CDR3 sequences, and about 10% are seen once. Approximately 6.5% of the sample is held by the ten biggest clonotypes. Sequencing input: whole blood. The source of these receptors is an adult who was a healthcare worker with PCR-confirmed SARS-CoV-2 infection or an uninfected control (not recorded which).

The J gene is TRBJ2-1, the V gene TRBV3-1; D is unresolved. The V gene's germline CDR1 is LGHDT and CDR2 YNNKEL (reference sequence). V dropped 4 bases and J dropped 6 bases, with 16 bases sitting between them. The CDR3 is 15 residues long. CDR3 in DNA: TGTGCCAGCAGCCTGACACCCAAACCGTTCAATGAGCAGTTCTTC. Translated, it gives CASSLTPKPFNEQFF.

A few counts support this clonotype. The chain recombines TRBV7-2 with TRBJ2-5; D possibly corresponds to TRBD1 (6 bases). The V gene's germline CDR1 is SGHTA and CDR2 FQGNSA. Trimming stripped 2 bases from V and 4 bases from J, with 11 bases between. The CDR3 sequence is 14 residues long. The CDR3 DNA reads TGTGCCAGCAGCTTAAGGGGGATGGTAGAGACCCAGTACTTC. Residues: CASSLRGMVETQYF.

This clonotype was picked up a small number of times. The chain combines TRBV24-1 with TRBJ2-3, with a weak D call TRBD1 (6 bases). The germline gives CDR1 KGHDR, CDR2 SFDVKD. V lost 4 bases to trimming and J lost 0 bases, with 10 bases between them. The CDR3 has 15 residues. In nucleotides, the CDR3 is TGTGCCACCAGTGACTGGGGGCTTAGCACAGATACGCAGTATTTT. This translates into CATSDWGLSTDTQYF.

The rearrangement uses TRBV11-2 and TRBJ2-1, with D hard to call. Trimming took off 3 bases at V and 9 bases at J, with 12 bases between the two ends. This CDR3 comprises 13 residues. CDR1 and CDR2 (germline): SGHAT, FQNNGV. CDR3 DNA: TGTGCCAGCAGCTTTTCTCTTGCCGGTGAGCAGTTCTTC. Translated, it gives CASSFSLAGEQFF.

This clonotype was seen a handful of times. J is TRBJ2-1 and V is TRBV11-2; D is undetermined. CDR3 size: 12 residues. V gave up 5 bases and J gave up 7 bases, with 9 bases separating them. CDR1 is SGHAT, CDR2 FQNNGV, per germline. In DNA, the CDR3 is TGTGCCAGCAGCCAGTGGCGGAATGAGCAGTTCTTC. This sequence encodes CASSQWRNEQFF.

This clonotype was counted a few times. The CDR3 sequence: CASSYSAAIEQFF. The CDR3 DNA is TGTGCCAGCAGTTACTCAGCCGCGATTGAGCAGTTCTTC. The chain employs TRBV6-5 and TRBJ2-1; D gene unclear. V shed 0 bases and J shed 9 bases, with 9 bases lying between them. Germline V gene lookup returns CDR1 MNHEY and CDR2 SVGAGI. CDR3 size: 13 residues.

V and J are TRBV10-2 and TRBJ2-7, with 15 bases that match TRBD2. V lost 6 bases and J lost 2; bases outside the gene matches: 2. Germline assignment: CDR1 WSHSY and CDR2 SAAADI. This CDR3 has 15 residues. Here the CDR3 DNA reads TGCGCCAGCAGGAGGACTAGCGGGGGGGCCTACGAGCAGTACTTC. Its protein is CASRRTSGGAYEQYF.

Ten or more counts support this clonotype. This chain connects TRBV5-1 to TRBJ2-3; D is possibly TRBD1 or TRBD2 (5 bases each). Trimming cost V 7 bases and J 4 bases, with 19 bases left between them. This CDR3 spans 15 amino acids. In germline, CDR1 is SGHRS, CDR2 YFSETQ. CDR3 nucleotide sequence: TGCGCCAGCGGAACAGGAGGTGGTGGTGCAGATACGCAGTATTTT. This sequence encodes CASGTGGGGADTQYF. Full variable domain (remainder filled in from reference TRBV5-1 and TRBJ2-3): KAGVTQTPRYLIKTRGQQVTLSCSPISGHRSVSWYQQTPGQGLQFLFEYFSETQRNKGNFPGRFSGRQFSNSRSEMNVSTLELGDSALYLCASGTGGGGADTQYFGPGTRLTVL.

The sample holds many counts of this clonotype. The V and J genes are TRBV18 and TRBJ2-5, with 11 bases fitting TRBD1. Trimming took 2 bases from V and 6 from J; bases not matched to a gene: 8. This CDR3 has 16 amino acids. Germline V gene lookup returns CDR1 KGHSH and CDR2 LQKENI. The CDR3 loop reads CASSPSGQGAWKTQYF. The CDR3 DNA follows: TGTGCCAGCTCACCATCTGGACAGGGGGCCTGGAAGACCCAGTACTTC.

This clonotype has a handful of counts. The chain links TRBV7-9 to TRBJ2-1; no reliable D call. The ends were cut back, 2 bases at V and 10 bases at J, with 9 bases in the middle. CDR1 and CDR2 (germline): SEHNR, FQNEAQ (reference sequence). This CDR3 comprises 12 residues. CDR3 DNA sequence: TGTGCCAGCAGCTTACACGGAACCGAGCAGTTCTTC. This encodes CASSLHGTEQFF.

The chain has TRBV4-1 and TRBJ2-1, with TRBD2 matching 7 bases. CDR1 is MGHRA, CDR2 YSYEKL, per germline. The CDR3 loop spans 15 amino acids. J lost 2 bases, V lost 7 bases, and 8 bases had no gene match. The DNA of the CDR3 is TGCGCCAGCACCATGGGGGACTATACCTACAATGAGCAGTTCTTC. Translation gives CASTMGDYTYNEQFF.

This clonotype was seen many times. V gene TRBV5-1 combines with J gene TRBJ2-3; a weak D match, TRBD1 (6 bases). V was trimmed by 4 bases and J by 2 bases, leaving 11 bases between them. This CDR3 spans 14 amino acids. Germline V gene lookup returns CDR1 SGHRS and CDR2 YFSETQ. The CDR3 region is CASSTGQLTDTQYF. In nucleotides, the CDR3 is TGCGCCAGCAGCACCGGACAGCTCACAGATACGCAGTATTTT.

This clonotype is deemed medium-sized. Written as DNA, the CDR3 is TGTGCCAGCAGCTTAACCCTACAGGCAGATACGCAGTATTTT. Translating gives CASSLTLQADTQYF. V is TRBV7-3 and J is TRBJ2-3, with D tentatively TRBD1 (5 bases). The CDR3 length is 14 residues. Germline lookup yields CDR1 SGHTA and CDR2 FQGTGA. V was pared by 0 bases and J by 4 bases, with 8 bases between.